The 19 T cell receptor beta chains in this list originate from one sample, sequenced in a study of cytomegalovirus exposure and HLA in healthy donors. 60 Vbeta and 13 Jbeta primers were used in PCR. Libraries were prepared by immunoSEQ multiplex PCR; TCRdb keeps only in-frame clonotypes and omits some of them. The table shows more than 95,000 clones, with 76% occurring only once. The sequenced sample consisted of PBMCs. Receptors originate from a man in his forties in good health and CMV-seropositive.

The V and J genes are TRBV9 and TRBJ1-1; TRBD1 might be the D (5 bases). V lost 0 bases to trimming and J lost 4 bases, with 13 bases between them. This CDR3 region has 15 residues. Looked up from germline, CDR1 is SGDLS and CDR2 is YYNGEE. The CDR3 nucleotides read TGTGCCAGCAGCGTAGACGGGGGAAGAGGCACTGAAGCTTTCTTT. Translation gives CASSVDGGRGTEAFF.

J is TRBJ1-2 and V is TRBV7-2, with TRBD1 identical over 9 bases. Unmatched junction bases numbered 12, after V lost 3 bases and J lost 7 bases. The CDR3 runs to 16 residues. Germline V gives CDR1 SGHTA, CDR2 FQGNSA. CDR3 loop: CASSFRSGTGLGGYTF. For the CDR3, the DNA is TGTGCCAGCAGCTTCAGATCCGGGACAGGGCTAGGTGGCTACACCTTC.

The chain recombines TRBV7-8 with TRBJ2-3, with D possibly being TRBD2 (5 bases). In germline, CDR1 is SGHVS, CDR2 FQNEAQ. The V and J ends lost 0 bases and 4 bases respectively, with 8 bases between them. The CDR3 loop spans 14 amino acids. CDR3 loop: CASSLAGKADTQYF. The CDR3 region has the DNA TGTGCCAGCAGCTTAGCCGGGAAGGCAGATACGCAGTATTTT.

The chain recombines TRBV29-1 with TRBJ2-5, with D perhaps TRBD1 (5 bases). The ends were cut back, 7 bases at V and 1 base at J, with 10 bases in the middle. CDR1 is SQVTM, CDR2 ANQGSEA, per germline. CDR3 size: 12 residues. The CDR3 DNA is TGCAGCGCAGCGACAGCCCAAGAGACCCAGTACTTC. This encodes CSAATAQETQYF.

Of note for this clone: Relative to the germline gene, one junction end is altered; a read error may explain this. This chain uses TRBV2 with TRBJ2-5; D possibly corresponds to TRBD1 (6 bases). This CDR3 has 12 amino acids. Germline V gene sequence: CDR1 SNHLY, CDR2 FYNNEI. The CDR3 DNA follows: TGTGCCAGCAGTGCCGAAGGGGGTTCGGGGAACTTC. Amino acids: CASSAEGGSGNF. Full variable domain (outside the CDR3, taken from reference TRBV2 and TRBJ2-5): EPEVTQTPSHQVTQMGQEVILRCVPISNHLYFYWYRQILGQKVEFLVSFYNNEISEKSEIFDDQFSVERPDGSNFTLKIRSTKLEDSAMYFCASSAEGGSGNFGPGTRLLVL.

The table lists this clone with a few counts. The J gene is TRBJ2-5, the V gene TRBV7-2; D is unclear. Germline V gene sequence: CDR1 SGHTA, CDR2 FQGNSA. The CDR3 runs 14 residues. V lost 6 bases and J 4 bases, leaving 15 bases between the germline ends. This CDR3 reads CASSPSGGRETQYF. The CDR3, as DNA: TGTGCCAGCAGTCCCTCCGGCGGTCGAGAGACCCAGTACTTC.

This clone was observed once. The chain employs TRBV11-1 and TRBJ2-5, with D perhaps TRBD1 (5 bases). Germline CDR1 reads SGHAT; CDR2 reads FQDESV (reference sequence). V was clipped by 5 bases and J by 4 bases, with 14 bases between them. There are 14 residues in the CDR3. The CDR3 region is CASSPGRAVETQYF. The CDR3 DNA reads TGTGCCAGCAGCCCCGGCAGGGCGGTAGAGACCCAGTACTTC.

The chain has TRBV7-2 and TRBJ2-1; the match to TRBD2 covers 10 bases. The CDR3 has 16 residues. CDR1 SGHTA and CDR2 FQGNSA come from the germline V gene. V lost 2 bases to trimming and J lost 5 bases; unmatched junction nucleotides: 6. The chain's CDR3 is CASSLKAGGRDNEQFF. CDR3 DNA: TGTGCCAGCAGCTTAAAAGCGGGGGGGCGCGACAATGAGCAGTTCTTC.

This clone was observed a single time. The gene calls are TRBV6-5 and TRBJ2-1; the D gene is possibly TRBD2 (5 bases). Germline CDR1 MNHEY, CDR2 SVGAGI. CDR3 length: 14 residues. Trimming left V 10 bases short and J 8 bases short, with 21 bases between. CDR3 sequence: CATQWRTPAHEQFF. The DNA of the CDR3 is TGTGCCACCCAATGGAGGACTCCCGCCCATGAGCAGTTCTTC.

The chain recombines TRBV10-1 with TRBJ2-1; 10 bases are shared with TRBD2. Germline CDR1 WNHNN, CDR2 SYGVQD (reference sequence). This CDR3 is 15 amino acids long. Trimming cost V 4 bases and J 8 bases; bases outside gene matches: 8. CDR3 loop: CASSGGLAGVDEQFF. In DNA form, the CDR3 reads TGCGCCAGCAGTGGGGGTCTAGCGGGAGTCGATGAGCAGTTCTTC.

This chain uses TRBV6-1 with TRBJ2-3, with TRBD1 as a possible D gene (5 bases). This CDR3 contains 13 residues. Between the trimmed V and J ends, which lost 10 bases and 0 bases, there was a span of 11 bases. Germline V gene sequence: CDR1 MNHNS, CDR2 SASEGT. The CDR3 spells CAIQDRSTDTQYF. For the CDR3, the DNA is TGTGCCATACAGGACCGAAGCACAGATACGCAGTATTTT.

The rearrangement uses TRBV6-5 and TRBJ2-1; 9 bases align to TRBD2. V was clipped by 7 bases and J by 7 bases; unmatched bases: 11. The CDR3 is 15 residues long. Germline CDR1 is MNHEY and CDR2 is SVGAGI. The CDR3: CASTPRGGRANEQFF. The CDR3 coding sequence is TGTGCCAGCACCCCTCGTGGCGGGAGGGCGAATGAGCAGTTCTTC.

V usage is TRBV7-2 and J usage is TRBJ1-2; possible D gene TRBD1, 5 bases. The germline V gene has CDR1 SGHTA and CDR2 FQGNSA. The CDR3 totals 13 residues. Between the trimmed V and J ends, which lost 3 bases and 2 bases, there was a span of 7 bases. The CDR3 reads CASSFGGNYGYTF. CDR3 nucleotide sequence: TGTGCCAGCAGCTTCGGGGGGAACTATGGCTACACCTTC.

V and J are TRBV4-1 and TRBJ2-7, with 7 bases fitting TRBD1. V lost 4 bases and J lost 0; bases outside the gene matches: 6. Looked up from germline, CDR1 is MGHRA and CDR2 is YSYEKL. The CDR3 sequence is 15 residues long. The CDR3 DNA follows: TGCGCCAGCAGCCGACAGGGCCTTTACTCCTACGAGCAGTACTTC. Protein product: CASSRQGLYSYEQYF.

The chain joins TRBV5-6 to TRBJ2-1, with D possibly being TRBD1 (5 bases). The V gene lost 2 bases and the J gene lost 1 base, with 16 bases spanning the gap. Germline loops: CDR1 SGHDT, CDR2 YYEEEE. The CDR3 covers 17 residues. CDR3 loop: CASSFERQSISYNEQFF. The CDR3 DNA follows: TGTGCCAGCAGCTTTGAAAGACAGTCAATTTCCTACAATGAGCAGTTCTTC.

The chain combines TRBV18 with TRBJ1-2; D is unresolved. The CDR3 loop spans 13 amino acids. Germline CDR1 and CDR2: KGHSH and LQKENI. Between the trimmed V and J ends, which lost 2 bases and 8 bases, there was a span of 12 bases. The CDR3 loop is CASSPATEYGYTF. The CDR3 coding sequence is TGTGCCAGCTCACCAGCTACCGAATACGGCTACACCTTC. Combining the CDR3 with reference TRBV18 and TRBJ1-2 gives the whole variable domain NAGVMQNPRHLVRRRGQEARLRCSPMKGHSHVYWYRQLPEEGLKFMVYLQKENIIDESGMPKERFSAEFPKEGPSILRIQQVVRGDSAAYFCASSPATEYGYTFGSGTRLTVV.

The J gene is TRBJ1-3, the V gene TRBV5-5; D gene ambiguous. Trimming took off 4 bases at V and 0 bases at J, with 11 bases between the two ends. Germline V CDR1 and CDR2: SGHKS, YYEKEE (reference sequence). The CDR3 is made up of 15 amino acids. The CDR3 reads CASSADGSSGNTIYF. CDR3 sequence (DNA): TGTGCCAGCAGCGCGGACGGGAGCTCTGGAAACACCATATATTTT.

This clone was picked up a small number of times. The genes are TRBV28 and TRBJ2-3; the D gene is possibly TRBD2 (6 bases). This CDR3 has 16 amino acids. Trimming stripped 5 bases from V and 5 bases from J, with 20 bases between. Per germline, CDR1 MDHEN and CDR2 SYDVKM. The DNA of the CDR3 is TGTGCCAGCAGTCTCCGGGGAGCGGGTGTAAGAGATACGCAGTATTTT. It encodes CASSLRGAGVRDTQYF.

The V gene is TRBV27, the J gene TRBJ2-7; D is possibly TRBD2 (5 bases). V was clipped by 3 bases and J by 5 bases, with 20 bases between them. Per the germline V gene, CDR1 is MNHEY and CDR2 is SMNVEV (reference sequence). CDR3 length: 16 residues. CDR3 DNA: TGTGCCAGCAGTTTGTCTAGCCATATTGATACTAACGAGCAGTACTTC. Residues: CASSLSSHIDTNEQYF.